The next 10 T cell receptor beta chains were all read from a single sample in a study of regulatory T cells in long-lasting Graves disease. Time point here: newly diagnosed GD, antithyroid drugs for less than 3 months. PBMC RNA was the source of the TCR library. With iRepertoire HTBI primers and Arm-PCR of CDR3 regions, TCR beta libraries were built. Using its own MiXCR run on the multiplex PCR reads, TCRdb lists one record per CDR3 protein. Counted here are just over 600,000 distinct CDR3 sequences, 16% occurring once; the ten biggest clones make up 15% to 20%. This sample also belongs to another study, concerning T cells in Graves' hyperthyroidism and ophthalmopathy.

The sequenced sample was peripheral blood mononuclear cells (PBMCs), obtained at new diagnosis, from a patient treated with antithyroid drugs. These TCRs come from a woman aged 25 to 39 with Graves disease.

This clonotype was seen many times. The V gene is TRBV11-2, the J gene TRBJ2-3; D is unclear. CDR1 is SGHAT and CDR2 is FQNNGV in the germline V gene. Trimming shortened V by 6 bases and J by 6 bases, and 16 bases separated the two germline ends. CDR3 length: 14 amino acids. In DNA, the CDR3 is TGTGCCAGCAGTCCCCGCCCCACGTCGGATACGCAGTATTTT. It yields the protein CASSPRPTSDTQYF.

This chain joins TRBV2 and TRBJ2-7, with D perhaps being TRBD1 or TRBD2 (5 bases each). This CDR3 has 16 residues. Trimming removed 6 bases from V and 6 bases from J, with 24 bases in between. The germline V gene encodes CDR1 SNHLY and CDR2 FYNNEI. CDR3 residues: CASRSTPPLSRGEQYF. CDR3 DNA sequence: TGTGCCAGCAGGTCTACACCGCCCCTTTCGAGGGGCGAGCAGTACTTC.

This clonotype has at least ten counts. The CDR3 DNA is TGTGCCAGTAGGATACAAGGGTATGTGAACACTGAAGCTTTCTTT. This encodes CASRIQGYVNTEAFF. The chain uses TRBV19 and TRBJ1-1; unclear D gene. This CDR3 is 15 amino acids long. Per germline, CDR1 LNHDA and CDR2 SQIVND (reference sequence). V was pared by 6 bases and J by 0 bases, with 14 bases between.

This clonotype was detected many times. This chain uses TRBV28 with TRBJ1-4, with D tentatively TRBD1 (5 bases). The germline CDR1 and CDR2 sequences are MDHEN and SYDVKM. This CDR3 spans 15 amino acids. The V end was cut by 7 bases, the J end by 10 bases, with 22 bases between. In nucleotides, the CDR3 is TGTGCCAGCACGCCCGGGGGACGCAGGGAGGGAAAACTGTTTTTT. It specifies CASTPGGRREGKLFF. The full variable domain, its missing parts supplied by reference TRBV28 and TRBJ1-4, is DVKVTQSSRYLVKRTGEKVFLECVQDMDHENMFWYRQDPGLGLRLIYFSYDVKMKEKGDIPEGYSVSREKKERFSLILESASTNQTSMYLCASTPGGRREGKLFFGSGTQLSVL.

There are a few counts of this clonotype. The chain recombines TRBV2 with TRBJ2-7; D gene uncertain. The V gene lost 7 bases and the J gene lost 2 bases, with 12 bases spanning the gap. Germline V gene data show CDR1 as SNHLY and CDR2 as FYNNEI. CDR3 length: 13 residues. The CDR3 loop reads CASNDVLAYEQYF. The CDR3, as DNA: TGTGCCAGCAACGATGTCCTAGCCTACGAGCAGTACTTC.

At least ten counts were recorded for this clonotype. CDR3: CASSPRTSGRFADTQYF. For the CDR3, the DNA is TGTGCCAGCAGCCCTAGGACTAGCGGGAGGTTCGCAGATACGCAGTATTTT. This chain connects TRBV7-2 to TRBJ2-3; TRBD2 agrees at 14 bases. V lost 5 bases and J lost 4; bases outside the gene matches: 8. The CDR3 is made up of 17 amino acids. CDR1 and CDR2 from the germline V gene are SGHTA and FQGNSA.

This clonotype was seen a few times. The J gene is TRBJ2-2, the V gene TRBV9; TRBD1 aligns across 9 bases. The CDR3 sequence is 17 residues long. CDR1 is SGDLS and CDR2 is YYNGEE in the germline V gene. The J segment lost 1 base and the V segment lost 3 bases, leaving 7 bases of the junction unmatched. CDR3 coding DNA: TGTGCCAGCAGCGCCCCCGGGACAGGGTTGAACACCGGGGAGCTGTTTTTT. It encodes CASSAPGTGLNTGELFF.

This clonotype was seen a handful of times. The chain has TRBV5-4 and TRBJ2-7, with D perhaps matching TRBD2 (5 bases). V lost 4 bases and J 5 bases, leaving 10 bases between the germline ends. The CDR3 sequence is 12 residues long. Germline V lookup: CDR1 SGHNT, CDR2 YYREEE (reference sequence). DNA of the CDR3: TGTGCCAGCAGCCTACAGAGGGACGAGCAGTACTTC. Translation: CASSLQRDEQYF.

The chain combines TRBV12-3 or TRBV12-4 with TRBJ2-3; 12 bases are a match to TRBD2. The V segment lost 4 bases and the J segment 8 bases; nucleotides outside the gene matches: 13. The CDR3 totals 17 residues. For the CDR3, the DNA is TGTGCCAGCAGTTACGCCTCTACTAGCGGGAGGATCCCTACGCAGTATTTT. This gives the protein CASSYASTSGRIPTQYF.

This clonotype was recorded many times. This rearrangement joins TRBV28 to TRBJ2-7; D may match TRBD1 or TRBD2 (5 bases each). Germline CDR1 reads MDHEN; CDR2 reads SYDVKM. This CDR3 has 17 residues. V lost 2 bases, J lost 3 bases, and 20 bases lay in between. CDR3: CASSLPLPRETFYEQYF. The CDR3 DNA sequence: TGTGCCAGCAGTTTACCCCTCCCCAGGGAGACATTCTACGAGCAGTACTTC. The whole variable domain, remainder taken from reference TRBV28 and TRBJ2-7, is DVKVTQSSRYLVKRTGEKVFLECVQDMDHENMFWYRQDPGLGLRLIYFSYDVKMKEKGDIPEGYSVSREKKERFSLILESASTNQTSMYLCASSLPLPRETFYEQYFGPGTRLTVT.